These T cell receptor beta chains were read from a single sample in a study of CD8+CD57+ T cells in acquired aplastic anemia. Each CDR3 protein is one row after TCRdb ran MiXCR on the reads. The sample lists about 190,000 distinct CDR3 sequences, less than 70% occurring once. Sequenced sample: sorted CD4+, CD8+, or CD8+CD57+ T cells (not recorded which) from PBMCs. These receptors were obtained from a human donor in good health, serving as a control. CDR3s include the opening cysteine and the closing phenylalanine or tryptophan. Fields, in order: J gene, D gene, V gene, clone size, CDR3 DNA, CDR3 protein. D genes are given only for firm matches. Clone size, where shown, is once, few, many, or a class for clones that have expanded.

TRBJ1-1	TRBD1	TRBV19	-	TGTGCCAGTAGTGAAGTCGACAGGGGAGCTGAAGCTTTCTTT	CASSEVDRGAEAFF
TRBJ2-7	-	TRBV5-1	-	TGCGCCAGCAGCTACGGCACGAGCTCCTACGAGCAGTACTTC	CASSYGTSSYEQYF
TRBJ2-1	TRBD2	TRBV11-1	many	TGTGCCAGCAGCTTGAGGACTAGCGGGGGGATCTACAATGAGCAGTTCTTC	CASSLRTSGGIYNEQFF
TRBJ1-2	TRBD1	TRBV15	-	TGTGCCACCAGCAGAGGACAGAAGACAGGGGAATTCGGGTTGAACTATGGCTACACCTTC	CATSRGQKTGEFGLNYGYTF
TRBJ2-5	TRBD1	TRBV7-2	many	TGTGCTAGCAGCTTAGGGACAGGGGGTCAGGAGACCCAGTACTTC	CASSLGTGGQETQYF
TRBJ1-5	-	TRBV19	-	TGTGCCACTCGGGACACTACTAGCAATCAGCCCCAGCATTTT	CATRDTTSNQPQHF
TRBJ2-7	-	TRBV19	-	TGTGCCAGTAGTATCTCAGGGAGCTCCTACGAGCAGTACTTC	CASSISGSSYEQYF
TRBJ1-5	-	TRBV15	-	TGTGCCACCAGCAGAGAAACTAGTGCTTCGATTAGCAATCAGCCCCAGCATTTT	CATSRETSASISNQPQHF
TRBJ1-1	-	TRBV7-2	-	TGTGCTAGCAGCCCAAGTCGGGGAGCGGGCACTGAAGCTTTCTTT	CASSPSRGAGTEAFF
TRBJ2-3	-	TRBV14	once	TGTGCCAGCAGCCAAGATCGCGGTCGGGGGATCGGAGATACGCAGTATTTT	CASSQDRGRGIGDTQYF
TRBJ2-5	TRBD2	TRBV7-6	-	TGTGCCAGCAGACCAGCCCGGACTAGCGGGGAACAAGAGACCCAGAACTTC	CASRPARTSGEQETQNF
TRBJ2-3	-	TRBV7-8	once	TGTGCCAGCAGACGGACAGGCGGGGCATCAGATACGCAGTATTTT	CASRRTGGASDTQYF
TRBJ1-2	TRBD1	TRBV10-3	-	TGTGCCACGTCGTCGCAGGGGGCGTATGGCTACACCTTC	CATSSQGAYGYTF
TRBJ1-2	-	TRBV12-3/TRBV12-4	few	TGTGCCAGCAGTTTAATGGGGCGGGGAGGCTACACCTTC	CASSLMGRGGYTF
TRBJ2-7	TRBD1	TRBV24-1	-	TGTGCCACCAGTGATCGACAGGGGGCGGACTACGAGCAGTACTTC	CATSDRQGADYEQYF
TRBJ2-7	-	TRBV7-3	-	TGTGCCAGCAGCTTGAAGGAGTCAGGGCAGTACTTC	CASSLKESGQYF
TRBJ2-6	TRBD2	TRBV10-3	-	TGTGCCATCAGTGAGTCGGCTAGCGGGGGGGCCAACGTCCTGACTTTC	CAISESASGGANVLTF
TRBJ1-4	-	TRBV7-8	-	TGTGCCAGCACCAAGGGTTTCGGGGAAAAACTGTTTTTT	CASTKGFGEKLFF
TRBJ1-3	-	TRBV28	-	TGTGCCAGCAGTTTATACGGGTTAACTGGAAACACCATATATTTT	CASSLYGLTGNTIYF
TRBJ1-1	-	TRBV9	many	TGTGCCAGCAGCGTAGCGGGGACGGGGAGAGCTGAAGCTTTCTTT	CASSVAGTGRAEAFF
TRBJ1-1	TRBD1	TRBV15	many	TGTGCCACCAGCAGACCCACTGGACAGGGGCCTGAAGCTTTCTTT	CATSRPTGQGPEAFF
TRBJ2-7	TRBD1	TRBV29-1	few	TGCAGCGTTAGGACAGGGGTCTCCTACGAGCAGTACTTC	CSVRTGVSYEQYF
TRBJ2-7	-	TRBV7-9	-	TGTGCCAGCAGCGATAGAAAAGGGGTCCCCTACGAGCAGTACTTC	CASSDRKGVPYEQYF
TRBJ2-7	-	TRBV2	-	TGTGCCAGCAGTGTACTTCATTACGAGCAGTACTTC	CASSVLHYEQYF
TRBJ1-3	-	TRBV5-8	many	TGTGCCAGCAGCTTCAGCCCCACAGGGAGTACAGGAAACACCATATATTTT	CASSFSPTGSTGNTIYF
TRBJ1-2	TRBD1	TRBV4-2	-	TGTGCCAGCAGCCAACGTACAGGGGGTAACTATGGCTACACCTTC	CASSQRTGGNYGYTF
TRBJ1-2	-	TRBV7-9	-	TGTGCCAGCAGCCCTCCCAGGCCAGGGAACTATGGCTACACCTTC	CASSPPRPGNYGYTF
TRBJ1-4	TRBD1	TRBV20-1	-	TGCAGTGCTAGATTCCGACGACAGGGAACTAATGAAAAACTGCCTTTT	CSARFRRQGTNEKLPF
TRBJ2-1	TRBD2	TRBV12-3/TRBV12-4	many	TGTGCCAGCAGTTCCCGGACTAGCGGGGGACGTGAGCAGTTCTTC	CASSSRTSGGREQFF
TRBJ2-2	TRBD2	TRBV7-3	many	TGTGCCAGCAGCCCAACTAGCGCCGGGGAGCTGTTTTTT	CASSPTSAGELFF
TRBJ2-5	TRBD2	TRBV7-3	-	TGTGCCAGCAGCTTAAGAGCGGGGGGGGGGGAGACCCAGTACTTC	CASSLRAGGGETQYF
TRBJ2-7	TRBD1	TRBV15	-	TGTGCCACCAGCAGAGACGGGACAGGGGCCTACGAGCAGTACTTC	CATSRDGTGAYEQYF
TRBJ2-3	-	TRBV7-6	-	TGTGCCAGCAGCTCACCACCGGGGGCCAGCACAGATACGCAGTATTTT	CASSSPPGASTDTQYF
TRBJ2-7	TRBD1	TRBV7-2	-	TGTACCAGCAGCCCAAGTGTGACAGGGAGCTACGAGCAGTACTTC	CTSSPSVTGSYEQYF
TRBJ2-1	-	TRBV7-3	many	TGTGCCAGCAGCTTAAGCAGGGCGTCATCCTACAATGAGCAGTTCTTC	CASSLSRASSYNEQFF
TRBJ1-6	TRBD1	TRBV12-3/TRBV12-4	-	TGTGCCAGCAGTCAGACAGGGCAGAATTCACCCCCTCACTTT	CASSQTGQNSPPHF
TRBJ1-4	-	TRBV7-2	many	TGTGCCAGCAGCAACTCCCGCAACTTTGAAAAACTGTTTTTT	CASSNSRNFEKLFF
TRBJ1-1	-	TRBV20-1	-	TGCAGTGCTGCCGCCCTCCGGGAGCGGACTGAAGCTTTCTTT	CSAAALRERTEAFF
TRBJ2-3	TRBD2	TRBV29-1	-	TGCAGCGCCGCTCAGGGAGGGGATACGCAGTACTTT	CSAAQGGDTQYF
TRBJ1-2	TRBD1	TRBV6-5	many	TGTGCCAGCAGTTACTCGGGGACAGTTTATGGCTACACCTTC	CASSYSGTVYGYTF
TRBJ1-5	TRBD1	TRBV10-3	-	TGTGCCATCAGGCGGGGACAGGGGCCGAATAGCAATCAGCCCCAGCATTTT	CAIRRGQGPNSNQPQHF
TRBJ1-2	-	TRBV27	many	TGTGCCAGCAGTTTACGGGGGTATGGCTACACCTTC	CASSLRGYGYTF